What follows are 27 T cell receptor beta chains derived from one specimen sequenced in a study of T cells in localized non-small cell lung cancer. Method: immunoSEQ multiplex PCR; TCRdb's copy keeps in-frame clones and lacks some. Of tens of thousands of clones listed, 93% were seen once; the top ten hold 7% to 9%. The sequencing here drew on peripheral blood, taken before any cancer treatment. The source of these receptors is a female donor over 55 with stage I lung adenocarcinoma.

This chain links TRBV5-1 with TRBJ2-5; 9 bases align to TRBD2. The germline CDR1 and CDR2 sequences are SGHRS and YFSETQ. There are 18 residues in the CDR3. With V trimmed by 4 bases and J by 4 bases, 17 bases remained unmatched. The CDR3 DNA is TGCGCCAGCAGCAGGGGAGAACAGGGACCAGCGGGGGGAGAGACCCAGTACTTC. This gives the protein CASSRGEQGPAGGETQYF.

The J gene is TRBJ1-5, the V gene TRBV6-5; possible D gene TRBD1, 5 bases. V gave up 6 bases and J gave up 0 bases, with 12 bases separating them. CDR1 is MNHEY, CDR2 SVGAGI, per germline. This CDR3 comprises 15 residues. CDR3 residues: CASRRDRDSNQPQHF. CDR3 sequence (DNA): TGTGCCAGCAGACGGGACCGGGATAGCAATCAGCCCCAGCATTTT.

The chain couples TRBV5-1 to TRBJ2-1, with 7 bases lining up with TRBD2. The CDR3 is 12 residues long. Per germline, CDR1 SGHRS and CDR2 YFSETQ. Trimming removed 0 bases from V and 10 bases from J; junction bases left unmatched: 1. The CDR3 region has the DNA TGCGCCAGCAGCTTGGCACTAGCGGAGCAGTTCTTC. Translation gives CASSLALAEQFF.

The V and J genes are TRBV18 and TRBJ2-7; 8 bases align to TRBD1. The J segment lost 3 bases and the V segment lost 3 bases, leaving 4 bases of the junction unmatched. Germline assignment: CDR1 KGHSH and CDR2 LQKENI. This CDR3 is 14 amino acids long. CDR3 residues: CASSPRQGSYEQYF. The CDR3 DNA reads TGTGCCAGCTCACCCAGACAGGGGAGCTACGAGCAGTACTTC.

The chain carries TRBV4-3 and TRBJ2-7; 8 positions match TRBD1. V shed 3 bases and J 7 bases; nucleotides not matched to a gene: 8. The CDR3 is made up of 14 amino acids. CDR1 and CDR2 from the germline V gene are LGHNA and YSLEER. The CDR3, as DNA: TGCGCCAGCAGCCATTCGGACAGGGACGGGGAGCAGTACTTC. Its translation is CASSHSDRDGEQYF.

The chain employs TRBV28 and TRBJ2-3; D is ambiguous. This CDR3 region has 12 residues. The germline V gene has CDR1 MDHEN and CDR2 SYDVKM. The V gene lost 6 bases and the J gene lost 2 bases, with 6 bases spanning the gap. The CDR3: CASSRTTDTQYF. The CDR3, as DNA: TGTGCCAGCAGCCGGACCACAGATACGCAGTATTTT.

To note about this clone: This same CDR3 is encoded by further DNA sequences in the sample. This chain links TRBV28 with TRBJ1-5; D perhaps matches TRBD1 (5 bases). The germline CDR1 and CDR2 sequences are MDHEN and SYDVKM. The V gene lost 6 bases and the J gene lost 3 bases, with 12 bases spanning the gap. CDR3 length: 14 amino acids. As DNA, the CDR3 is TGTGCCAGCAGCCGAGACAGCCTCAATCAGCCCCAGCATTTT. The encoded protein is CASSRDSLNQPQHF.

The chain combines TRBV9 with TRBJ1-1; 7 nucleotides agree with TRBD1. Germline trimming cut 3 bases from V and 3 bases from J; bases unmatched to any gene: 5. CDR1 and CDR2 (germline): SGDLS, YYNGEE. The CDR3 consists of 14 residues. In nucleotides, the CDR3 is TGTGCCAGCAGCGCTCACGACAGGGACACTGAAGCTTTCTTT. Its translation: CASSAHDRDTEAFF.

The CDR3 loop reads CASSKNVRQAISESSYNEQFF. The CDR3 nucleotides read TGTGCCAGCAGCAAAAACGTCCGGCAGGCTATTAGCGAGAGCTCCTACAATGAGCAGTTCTTC. This chain connects TRBV21-1 to TRBJ2-1; the table assigns TRBD2, which was not confirmed against the DNA. TRBV21-1 is listed as a pseudogene. The CDR3 totals 21 residues.

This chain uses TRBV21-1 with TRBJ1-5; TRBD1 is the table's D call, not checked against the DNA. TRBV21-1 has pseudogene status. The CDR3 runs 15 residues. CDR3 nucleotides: TGTGCCAGCAGCAAAGGAGGCAGGGTATGGCAGCCCCAGCATTTT. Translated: CASSKGGRVWQPQHF.

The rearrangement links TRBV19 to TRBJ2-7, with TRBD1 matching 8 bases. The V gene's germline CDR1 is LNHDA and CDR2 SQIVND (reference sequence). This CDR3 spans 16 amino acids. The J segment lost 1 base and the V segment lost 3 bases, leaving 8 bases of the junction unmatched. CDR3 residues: CASSIGGQGASYEQYF. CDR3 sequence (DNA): TGTGCCAGTAGTATCGGTGGACAGGGTGCGTCCTACGAGCAGTACTTC. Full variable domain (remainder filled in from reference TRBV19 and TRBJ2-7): DGGITQSPKYLFRKEGQNVTLSCEQNLNHDAMYWYRQDPGQGLRLIYYSQIVNDFQKGDIAEGYSVSREKKESFPLTVTSAQKNPTAFYLCASSIGGQGASYEQYFGPGTRLTVT.

CDR3 loop: CASSRARANYGYTF. The CDR3 coding sequence is TGTGCCAGCAGCCGAGCAAGGGCTAACTATGGCTACACCTTC. This rearrangement joins TRBV6-1 to TRBJ1-2; D is uncertain. This CDR3 has 14 residues. Germline V gene lookup returns CDR1 MNHNS and CDR2 SASEGT. Trimming pared 6 bases from V and 0 bases from J, leaving 11 bases between.

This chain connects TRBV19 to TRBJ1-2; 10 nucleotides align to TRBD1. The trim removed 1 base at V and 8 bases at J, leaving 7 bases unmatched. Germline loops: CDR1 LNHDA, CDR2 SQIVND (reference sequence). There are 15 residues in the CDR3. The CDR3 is CASSIAGTGVKGYTF. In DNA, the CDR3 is TGTGCCAGTAGTATAGCCGGGACAGGGGTTAAGGGCTACACCTTC.

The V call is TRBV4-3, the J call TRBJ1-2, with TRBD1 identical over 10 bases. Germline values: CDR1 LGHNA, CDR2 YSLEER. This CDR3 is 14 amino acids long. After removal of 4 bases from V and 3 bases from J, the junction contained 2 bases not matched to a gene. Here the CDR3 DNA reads TGCGCCAGCAGCCGAGGACAGGGGGACTATGGCTACACCTTC. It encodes CASSRGQGDYGYTF.

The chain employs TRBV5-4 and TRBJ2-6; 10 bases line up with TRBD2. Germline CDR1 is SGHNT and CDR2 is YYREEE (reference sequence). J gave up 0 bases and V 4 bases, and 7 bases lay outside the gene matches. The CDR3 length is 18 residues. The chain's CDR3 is CASSPGTSAFSGANVLTF. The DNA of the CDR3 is TGTGCCAGCAGCCCCGGGACTAGCGCCTTCTCTGGGGCCAACGTCCTGACTTTC.

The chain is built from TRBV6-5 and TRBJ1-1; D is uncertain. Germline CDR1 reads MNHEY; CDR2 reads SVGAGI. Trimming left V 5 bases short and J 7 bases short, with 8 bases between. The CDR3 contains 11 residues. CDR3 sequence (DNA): TGTGCCAGCAGTAGGCAGCTTGAAGCTTTCTTT. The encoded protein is CASSRQLEAFF.

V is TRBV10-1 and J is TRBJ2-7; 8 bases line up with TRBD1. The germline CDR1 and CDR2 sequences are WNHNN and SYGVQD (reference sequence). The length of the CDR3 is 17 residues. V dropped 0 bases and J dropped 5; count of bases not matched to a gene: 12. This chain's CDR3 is CASSESRSGTGRDEQYF. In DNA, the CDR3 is TGCGCCAGCAGTGAGTCCCGGTCCGGGACAGGCCGGGACGAGCAGTACTTC.

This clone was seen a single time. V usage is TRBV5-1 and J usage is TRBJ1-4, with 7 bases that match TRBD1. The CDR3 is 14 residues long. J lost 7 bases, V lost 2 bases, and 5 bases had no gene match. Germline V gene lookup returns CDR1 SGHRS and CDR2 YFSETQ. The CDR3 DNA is TGCGCCAGCAGCTTCGGACAGGCGGGTGAAAAACTGTTTTTT. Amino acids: CASSFGQAGEKLFF.

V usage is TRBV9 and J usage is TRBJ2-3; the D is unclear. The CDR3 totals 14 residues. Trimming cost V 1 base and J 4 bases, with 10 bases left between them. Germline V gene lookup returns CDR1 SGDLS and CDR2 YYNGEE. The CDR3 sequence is CASSVSLGADTQYF. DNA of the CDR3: TGTGCCAGCAGCGTATCACTCGGCGCAGATACGCAGTATTTT.

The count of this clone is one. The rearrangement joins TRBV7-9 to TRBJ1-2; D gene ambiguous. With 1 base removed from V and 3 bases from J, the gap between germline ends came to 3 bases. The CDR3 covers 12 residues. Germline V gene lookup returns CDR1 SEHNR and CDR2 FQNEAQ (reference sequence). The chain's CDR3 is CASSLGDYGYTF. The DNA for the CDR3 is TGTGCCAGCAGCTTAGGAGACTATGGCTACACCTTC.

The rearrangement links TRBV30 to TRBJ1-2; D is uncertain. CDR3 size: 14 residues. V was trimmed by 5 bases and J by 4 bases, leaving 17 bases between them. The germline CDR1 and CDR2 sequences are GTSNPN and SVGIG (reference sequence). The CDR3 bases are TGTGCCTGGCGCGATGCCCTTCGTGGCTATGGCTACACCTTC. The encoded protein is CAWRDALRGYGYTF.

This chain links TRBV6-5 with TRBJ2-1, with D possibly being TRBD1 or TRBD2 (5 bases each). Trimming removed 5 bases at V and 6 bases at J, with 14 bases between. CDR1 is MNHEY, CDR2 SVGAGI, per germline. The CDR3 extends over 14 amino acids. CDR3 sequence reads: CASSKNGGFNEQFF. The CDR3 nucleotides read TGTGCCAGCAGTAAGAATGGGGGATTCAATGAGCAGTTCTTC.

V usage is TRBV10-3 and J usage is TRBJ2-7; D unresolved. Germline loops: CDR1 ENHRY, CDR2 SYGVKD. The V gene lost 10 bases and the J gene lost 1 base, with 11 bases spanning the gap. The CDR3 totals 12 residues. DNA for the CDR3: TGTGCCACCATAACAGAGTCCTACGAGCAGTACTTC. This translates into CATITESYEQYF.

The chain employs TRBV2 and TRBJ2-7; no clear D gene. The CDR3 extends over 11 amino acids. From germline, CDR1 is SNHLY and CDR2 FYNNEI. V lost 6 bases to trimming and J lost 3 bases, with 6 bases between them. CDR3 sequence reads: CASSLDYEQYF. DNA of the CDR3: TGTGCCAGCAGCCTCGACTACGAGCAGTACTTC.

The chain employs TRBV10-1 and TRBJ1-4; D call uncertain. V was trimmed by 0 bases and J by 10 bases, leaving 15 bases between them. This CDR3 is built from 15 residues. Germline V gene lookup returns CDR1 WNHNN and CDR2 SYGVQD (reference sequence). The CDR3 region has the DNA TGCGCCAGCAGTGAGTCAAAGGGCCTCGGAGGAAAACTGTTTTTT. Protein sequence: CASSESKGLGGKLFF.

The CDR3 loop is CASSGSGEKLFF. The CDR3 nucleotides are TGTGCCAGCAGTGGTAGCGGGGAAAAACTGTTTTTT. The genes are TRBV6-5 and TRBJ1-4, with D unclear. Germline values: CDR1 MNHEY, CDR2 SVGAGI. Trimming took 5 bases from V and 8 from J, leaving 9 bases between them. The CDR3 is made up of 12 amino acids.

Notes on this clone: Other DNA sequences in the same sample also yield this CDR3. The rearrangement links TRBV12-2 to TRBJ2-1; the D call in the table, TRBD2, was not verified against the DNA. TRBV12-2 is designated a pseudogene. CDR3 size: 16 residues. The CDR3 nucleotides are TGTGCAAGTCGCCTCCAGACTAGCGGGAGTCTTAATGAGCAGTTCTTC. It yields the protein CASRLQTSGSLNEQFF.